What follows describes a single T cell receptor beta chain. This entry comes from a study of cytomegalovirus exposure and HLA in healthy donors. The protocol was immunoSEQ multiplex PCR, while the TCRdb copy is restricted to in-frame clones and leaves out a portion. The data show roughly 60,000 clones, with about 95% seen just once and around 2.3% held by the top ten. The source of this sequence is a young man in good health and CMV-seronegative. The source material was PBMCs.

CDR3 in amino acids: CASSQEKQGLTDTQYF. The CDR3 coding sequence is TGCGCCAGCAGCCAAGAAAAACAGGGCCTCACAGATACGCAGTATTTT. The chain uses TRBV4-1 and TRBJ2-3; D may be TRBD1 (6 bases). Germline V lookup: CDR1 MGHRA, CDR2 YSYEKL. V dropped 0 bases and J dropped 2 bases, with 12 bases sitting between them. The CDR3 runs to 16 residues.